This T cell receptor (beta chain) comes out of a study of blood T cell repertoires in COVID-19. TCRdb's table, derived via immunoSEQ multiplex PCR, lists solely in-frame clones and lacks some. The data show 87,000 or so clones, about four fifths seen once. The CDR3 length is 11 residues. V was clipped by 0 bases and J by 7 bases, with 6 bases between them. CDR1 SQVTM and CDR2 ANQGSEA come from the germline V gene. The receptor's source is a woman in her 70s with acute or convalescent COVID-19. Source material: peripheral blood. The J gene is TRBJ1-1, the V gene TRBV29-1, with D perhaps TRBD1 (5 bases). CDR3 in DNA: TGCAGCGTTGAAGAGGGGGGTGAAGCTTTCTTT. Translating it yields CSVEEGGEAFF.